One and the same sample provided the 21 T cell receptor beta chains below, sequenced in a study of cytomegalovirus exposure and HLA in healthy donors. The PCR made use of 60 Vbeta and 13 Jbeta primers. Profiling relied on immunoSEQ multiplex PCR, and the TCRdb table lists in-frame clones only, not all of them. The sample records 150,000 to 200,000 clones, approximately 80% being singletons. Material: PBMCs. These TCRs come from a woman between 18 and 30 years old in good health and CMV-seronegative.

The chain recombines TRBV5-1 with TRBJ1-1; D is unresolved. Trimming removed 0 bases from V and 0 bases from J, with 6 bases in between. Looked up from germline, CDR1 is SGHRS and CDR2 is YFSETQ. The CDR3 runs 14 residues. This chain's CDR3 is CASSLGSMNTEAFF. CDR3 coding DNA: TGCGCCAGCAGCTTGGGCAGTATGAACACTGAAGCTTTCTTT.

The CDR3 sequence is CASSLRGGGNYGYTF. The CDR3 DNA sequence: TGTGCCAGCAGCCTCCGAGGGGGGGGGAACTATGGCTACACCTTC. J is TRBJ1-2 and V is TRBV11-2; the D gene is possibly TRBD1 (6 bases). Trimming left V 5 bases short and J 2 bases short, with 15 bases between. The CDR3 runs to 15 residues. Germline V gives CDR1 SGHAT, CDR2 FQNNGV. The full variable domain, completed using reference TRBV11-2 and TRBJ1-2, is EAGVAQSPRYKIIEKRQSVAFWCNPISGHATLYWYQQILGQGPKLLIQFQNNGVVDDSQLPKDRFSAERLKGVDSTLKIQPAKLEDSAVYLCASSLRGGGNYGYTFGSGTRLTVV.

The chain joins TRBV30 to TRBJ2-6, with D unresolved. V was trimmed by 3 bases and J by 0 bases, leaving 9 bases between them. CDR3 length: 15 residues. The V gene's germline CDR1 is GTSNPN and CDR2 SVGIG (reference sequence). The CDR3 here is CAWRVTGSGANVLTF. In nucleotides, the CDR3 is TGTGCCTGGAGGGTAACCGGCTCTGGGGCCAACGTCCTGACTTTC.

The genes are TRBV6-5 and TRBJ1-2, with TRBD1 identical over 9 bases. This CDR3 is 14 amino acids long. Germline CDR1 and CDR2: MNHEY and SVGAGI. The V segment lost 3 bases and the J segment 5 bases; nucleotides outside the gene matches: 4. The CDR3 is CASSYRDRAYGYTF. CDR3 DNA sequence: TGTGCCAGCAGTTATCGGGACAGGGCATATGGCTACACCTTC.

This chain joins TRBV5-1 and TRBJ1-1, with D possibly TRBD1 on 5 matching bases. V was trimmed by 0 bases and J by 2 bases, leaving 11 bases between them. CDR1 and CDR2 (germline): SGHRS, YFSETQ. This CDR3 contains 15 residues. The DNA for the CDR3 is TGCGCCAGCAGCTTGGCTAGGGGCGGCAACACTGAAGCTTTCTTT. Translated: CASSLARGGNTEAFF. Drawing the rest from reference TRBV5-1 and TRBJ1-1, the complete variable domain is KAGVTQTPRYLIKTRGQQVTLSCSPISGHRSVSWYQQTPGQGLQFLFEYFSETQRNKGNFPGRFSGRQFSNSRSEMNVSTLELGDSALYLCASSLARGGNTEAFFGQGTRLTVV.

This rearrangement joins TRBV6-6 to TRBJ2-7, with a possible D match to TRBD2 (6 bases). Trimming pared 6 bases from V and 2 bases from J, leaving 11 bases between. Germline CDR1 is MNHNY and CDR2 is SVGAGI (reference sequence). This CDR3 region has 13 residues. CDR3 sequence reads: CASSQSGPYEQYF. The CDR3 DNA sequence: TGTGCCAGCAGCCAGAGCGGGCCCTACGAGCAGTACTTC.

This sequence joins TRBV5-5 and TRBJ2-5; D perhaps matches TRBD1 (5 bases). With 1 base removed from V and 5 bases from J, the gap between germline ends came to 12 bases. This CDR3 spans 14 amino acids. CDR1 SGHKS and CDR2 YYEKEE come from the germline V gene (reference sequence). Written as DNA, the CDR3 is TGTGCCAGCAGCTTGACTGCAGGGATCGAGACCCAGTACTTC. Protein: CASSLTAGIETQYF.

This chain joins TRBV7-2 and TRBJ2-1, with D uncertain. CDR1 is SGHTA and CDR2 is FQGNSA in the germline V gene. The CDR3 loop spans 12 amino acids. Trimming cost V 5 bases and J 12 bases, with 14 bases left between them. This CDR3 reads CASSPETPPQFF. CDR3 in DNA: TGTGCCAGCAGCCCAGAGACTCCACCGCAGTTCTTC. Filled out from reference TRBV7-2 and TRBJ2-1, the complete variable domain reads GAGVSQSPSNKVTEKGKDVELRCDPISGHTALYWYRQSLGQGLEFLIYFQGNSAPDKSGLPSDRFSAERTGGSVSTLTIQRTQQEDSAVYLCASSPETPPQFFGPGTRLTVL.

V and J are TRBV5-6 and TRBJ1-5, with a weak D call TRBD1 (6 bases). This CDR3 comprises 15 residues. V was pared by 0 bases and J by 4 bases, with 11 bases between. Germline V gene lookup returns CDR1 SGHDT and CDR2 YYEEEE. The CDR3: CASSLVGQRNQPQHF. In nucleotides, the CDR3 is TGTGCCAGCAGCTTGGTTGGACAGAGGAATCAGCCCCAGCATTTT.

Worth noting for this clone: This specimen includes other DNA sequences encoding the same CDR3. This chain uses TRBV10-3 with TRBJ2-7; perhaps TRBD2 as D (5 bases). Germline-derived CDR1 and CDR2 are ENHRY and SYGVKD. The ends were cut back, 0 bases at V and 2 bases at J, with 5 bases in the middle. CDR3 size: 13 residues. The CDR3 DNA reads as TGTGCCATCAGTGAGTCCGGGGCCTACGAGCAGTACTTC. It translates to CAISESGAYEQYF.

The chain uses TRBV30 and TRBJ2-7; D is perhaps TRBD2 (5 bases). The germline V gene has CDR1 GTSNPN and CDR2 SVGIG (reference sequence). CDR3 length equals 12 residues. Trimming removed 0 bases from V and 9 bases from J, with 12 bases in between. The CDR3 region is CAWSVRGSGQYF. The CDR3, as DNA: TGTGCCTGGAGTGTCAGAGGGAGCGGGCAGTACTTC.

The V gene is TRBV27, the J gene TRBJ2-7, with a possible D match to TRBD1 (5 bases). V lost 5 bases to trimming and J lost 4 bases, with 6 bases between them. This CDR3 has 11 amino acids. Germline V CDR1 and CDR2: MNHEY, SMNVEV (reference sequence). The CDR3 nucleotides read TGTGCCAGCAGTACAGGTTACGAGCAGTACTTC. It codes for CASSTGYEQYF.

The rearrangement joins TRBV10-3 to TRBJ2-1; TRBD1 is a possible D gene (5 bases). The CDR3 covers 14 residues. Germline V CDR1 and CDR2: ENHRY, SYGVKD. V was cut by 3 bases and J by 8 bases, with 14 bases left in between. Here the CDR3 DNA reads TGTGCCATCAGTGATGGCGAGTTAGGGGATGAGCAGTTCTTC. This codes for CAISDGELGDEQFF.

The chain couples TRBV10-3 to TRBJ2-7; 7 bases align to TRBD1. The CDR3 runs 14 residues. With 3 bases clipped from V and 4 bases from J, the junction kept 6 bases outside the gene matches. CDR1 ENHRY and CDR2 SYGVKD come from the germline V gene. The CDR3: CAISDEGTVYEQYF. The CDR3 DNA reads as TGTGCCATCAGTGACGAAGGGACAGTTTACGAGCAGTACTTC.

The chain combines TRBV7-2 with TRBJ1-2; 7 bases fit TRBD1. The CDR3 has 15 residues. With 1 base clipped from V and 1 base from J, the junction kept 3 bases outside the gene matches. Germline V gene lookup returns CDR1 SGHTA and CDR2 FQGNSA. CDR3 residues: CASSLEGGVNYGYTF. CDR3 in DNA: TGTGCCAGCAGCTTAGAAGGGGGCGTTAACTATGGCTACACCTTC.

The gene calls are TRBV5-5 and TRBJ2-7; TRBD1 matches 9 bases. CDR3 length equals 16 residues. The V and J ends lost 5 bases and 2 bases, in that order; junction bases with no gene match: 11. Germline V gene data show CDR1 as SGHKS and CDR2 as YYEKEE (reference sequence). The CDR3 here is CASRQITTGGTYEQYF. DNA of the CDR3: TGTGCCAGCAGACAAATCACGACAGGGGGGACCTACGAGCAGTACTTC.

The genes are TRBV15 and TRBJ1-1; D perhaps matches TRBD1 (5 bases). CDR3 length: 13 residues. Germline assignment: CDR1 LNHNV and CDR2 YYDKDF (reference sequence). Trimming stripped 0 bases from V and 4 bases from J, with 6 bases between. The CDR3 here is CATSREGATEAFF. Here the CDR3 DNA reads TGTGCCACCAGCAGAGAAGGGGCCACTGAAGCTTTCTTT. Complete variable domain (other parts from reference TRBV15 and TRBJ1-1): DAMVIQNPRYQVTQFGKPVTLSCSQTLNHNVMYWYQQKSSQAPKLLFHYYDKDFNNEADTPDNFQSRRPNTSFCFLDIRSPGLGDTAMYLCATSREGATEAFFGQGTRLTVV.

The chain combines TRBV28 with TRBJ1-5, with 8 bases fitting TRBD1. CDR3 length: 15 amino acids. V lost 5 bases, J lost 6 bases, and 9 bases stayed unmatched. The germline CDR1 and CDR2 sequences are MDHEN and SYDVKM. In nucleotides, the CDR3 is TGTGCCAGCAGTCGACAGGGGAGTCCCAGTCAGCCCCAGCATTTT. As protein: CASSRQGSPSQPQHF.

The chain uses TRBV28 and TRBJ2-5, with a possible D match to TRBD2 (7 bases). Germline CDR1 and CDR2: MDHEN and SYDVKM. Trimming removed 5 bases at V and 5 bases at J, with 12 bases between. The length of the CDR3 is 13 residues. CDR3 in amino acids: CASSGGGRETQYF. The CDR3 DNA reads TGTGCCAGCAGTGGGGGGGGCCGGGAGACCCAGTACTTC.

The V call is TRBV27, the J call TRBJ2-7, with 8 bases lining up with TRBD2. Looked up from germline, CDR1 is MNHEY and CDR2 is SMNVEV (reference sequence). The trim removed 6 bases at V and 9 bases at J, leaving 10 bases unmatched. The length of the CDR3 is 13 residues. The CDR3 DNA is TGTGCCAGCAGACAAGGTGCGGGAGGACGGCAGTACTTC. Translating gives CASRQGAGGRQYF.

The chain recombines TRBV2 with TRBJ1-2; 8 nucleotides line up with TRBD1. This CDR3 is built from 13 residues. With V trimmed by 7 bases and J by 3 bases, 4 bases remained unmatched. Germline V gives CDR1 SNHLY, CDR2 FYNNEI. DNA of the CDR3: TGTGCCAGCATCACAGGGGGGCACTATGGCTACACCTTC. It codes for CASITGGHYGYTF.